The clone carrying this TCR beta chain has only a few counts. Its antigen is not known. This record comes from a study of T-cell memory formation after mild COVID-19. Study-level information: TCR clusters were largely donor specific.

Study-wide results and caveats: A second wave of clones peaked on day 37, and their SARS-CoV-2 specificity went unconfirmed. CM and EM subsets held most contracting CD4+ clones; EMRA held CD8+ ones.

A 5'RACE reaction primed in the constant segment made cDNA libraries of TCR alpha and TCR beta, and these carried sample barcodes and UMIs. MiXCR, applied by TCRdb to the 5' RACE reads, yields one record per CDR3 protein. The data hold 300,000 to 350,000 distinct CDR3 sequences, with 15% to 20% observed a single time. Per the germline V gene, CDR1 is LGHDT and CDR2 is YNNKEL (reference sequence). The V and J ends lost 4 bases and 5 bases, in that order; junction bases with no gene match: 8. The length of the CDR3 is 15 residues. Sequenced input: PBMCs or a T cell subset sorted from them (not recorded which). This clonotype was obtained from a young man who had mild COVID-19 (a few samples of this study predate the infection). Cell type and time point are not known. The rearrangement uses TRBV3-1 and TRBJ2-5; 9 bases line up with TRBD1. CDR3 sequence reads: CASSPSGTGFETQYF. Here the CDR3 DNA reads TGTGCCAGCAGCCCTTCCGGGACAGGGTTTGAGACCCAGTACTTC.